These T cell receptor beta chains were read from a single sample in a study of CD8 T cells in Susac syndrome. TCRdb recomputed calls from the immunoSEQ multiplex PCR reads with MiXCR, one row per CDR3 protein. The profile covers 150,000 to 200,000 distinct CDR3 sequences, with 93% appearing a single time and more than 0.13% taken by the ten largest. Sequencing input: CD4+ T cells from PBMCs. These receptors were taken from a human donor in good health. The CDR3 runs from the conserved cysteine through the conserved F or W. A D gene is named only where the DNA matches it firmly. Only some rows state a clone size, as once, few, many or a class for expanded clones.

d_call | j_call | clone_size | v_call | cdr3_nt | cdr3_aa
- | TRBJ2-2 | - | TRBV9 | TGTGCCAGCGGAAGCGGCTCGAACACCGGGGAGCTGTTTTTT | CASGSGSNTGELFF
- | TRBJ2-7 | - | TRBV7-3 | TGTGCCAGCAGCTCCAACCCGTCAGGGGAGGGCGAGCAGTACTTC | CASSSNPSGEGEQYF
- | TRBJ2-5 | - | TRBV7-9 | TGTGCCAGCAGCCGGGGTGGAAAAGAGACCCAGTACTTC | CASSRGGKETQYF
- | TRBJ1-1 | - | TRBV23-1 | TGCGCCAGCAGTCAATGGGGGATTGAAGCTTTCTTT | CASSQWGIEAFF
- | TRBJ2-7 | - | TRBV7-2 | TGTGCCAGCAGTTCAGTGGCGACGGGCGCTTACGAGCAGTACTTC | CASSSVATGAYEQYF
TRBD1 | TRBJ2-5 | - | TRBV29-1 | TGCAGCTCGCAGGGGGAAGAGACCCAGTACTTC | CSSQGEETQYF
- | TRBJ1-1 | few | TRBV6-1 | TGTGCCAGCAGGCCGGGGGGGGGCCGAGGAGCTTTCTTT | CASRPGGGRGAFF
- | TRBJ2-2 | - | TRBV5-1 | TGCGCCAGCAGCTTGACAGGGTTTGGCACCGGGGAGCTGTTTTTT | CASSLTGFGTGELFF
- | TRBJ1-2 | once | TRBV19 | TGTGCCAGTAGTGACCCAGGAGGGGCTGGCTATGGCTACACCTTC | CASSDPGGAGYGYTF
- | TRBJ1-5 | - | TRBV5-5 | TGTGCCAGCAGCCCTCTCCCCCTAACTAGTGAGCCCCAGCATTTT | CASSPLPLTSEPQHF
- | TRBJ2-7 | - | TRBV20-1 | TGCAGTGCTAGAGATTGGGTAACAGACACGCAAGATTACGAGCAGTACTTC | CSARDWVTDTQDYEQYF
TRBD2 | TRBJ2-2 | - | TRBV7-2 | TGTGCCAGCAGCTTTGGCGGGGGGGCGGACACCGGGGAGCTGTTTTTT | CASSFGGGADTGELFF
- | TRBJ2-3 | - | TRBV5-1 | TGCGCCAGCAGCTTGGTCGATTCTAGCACAGATACGCAGTATTTT | CASSLVDSSTDTQYF
TRBD1 | TRBJ2-1 | - | TRBV5-1 | TGCGCCAGCAGCTTGGGACTAACGGGACAGGGACGCTACAATGAGCAGTTCTTC | CASSLGLTGQGRYNEQFF
- | TRBJ1-2 | - | TRBV5-1 | TGCGCCAGCAGCTCATCCGGGGGGGGAAGCCAGCACTATGGCTACACCTTC | CASSSSGGGSQHYGYTF
- | TRBJ2-5 | - | TRBV7-9 | TGTGCCAGCAGCCCTGGGGTCAGGAGTCAAGAGACCCAGTACTTC | CASSPGVRSQETQYF
- | TRBJ1-5 | - | TRBV29-1 | TGCAGCGTTGGTTTCGCGAGAAGTATGCCCCAGCATTTT | CSVGFARSMPQHF
TRBD1 | TRBJ2-1 | - | TRBV5-1 | TGCGCCAGCAGCCTCTTGCCGGGACAGGGGGCGAATGAGCAGTTCTTC | CASSLLPGQGANEQFF
- | TRBJ2-3 | - | TRBV7-2 | TGTGCCAGCAGCCCAAGGGTCGGCGCTAATACGCAGTATTTT | CASSPRVGANTQYF
- | TRBJ2-3 | - | TRBV7-3 | TGTGCCAGCAGCTTATCGGGGGCGGGGGCCGGGGATACGCAGTATTTT | CASSLSGAGAGDTQYF
TRBD1 | TRBJ1-5 | - | TRBV6-1 | TGTGCCAGCAGTAAAACAGGGGGCGCCGCTCAGCCCCAGCATTTT | CASSKTGGAAQPQHF
TRBD2 | TRBJ2-5 | - | TRBV5-6 | TGTGCCAGCAGTTCCCGACTAGCGGGGCGGGAGACCCAGTACTTC | CASSSRLAGRETQYF
TRBD1 | TRBJ2-5 | - | TRBV5-5 | TGTGCCAGCAGCCTGGGACAGGGGATGGAGACCCAGTACTTC | CASSLGQGMETQYF
- | TRBJ2-3 | few | TRBV7-2 | TGTGCCAGCAGTTACAGGTCCAGCACAGATACGCAGTATTTT | CASSYRSSTDTQYF
- | TRBJ1-4 | - | TRBV7-9 | TGTGCCAGCAGCATTAAGACGGGCCCTAATGAAAAACTGTTTTTT | CASSIKTGPNEKLFF
- | TRBJ2-2 | - | TRBV30 | TGTGCCTGGAGTGCGGGGTGGGGTTACAGGGGGGAGCTGTTTTTT | CAWSAGWGYRGELFF
TRBD1 | TRBJ2-2 | - | TRBV5-1 | TGCGCCAGCGGGCAGGGGGACACCGGGGAGCTGTTTTTT | CASGQGDTGELFF
- | TRBJ2-7 | - | TRBV4-1 | TGCGCCAGCAGCCTCTTACCTCTTCGAAGGGACGAGCAGTACTTC | CASSLLPLRRDEQYF
- | TRBJ1-2 | - | TRBV12-3/TRBV12-4 | TGTGCCAGCAGTTGGATGGCTAACTATGGCTACACCTTC | CASSWMANYGYTF
- | TRBJ2-1 | - | TRBV7-6 | TGTGCCAGCAGCTACTTCGGGCGATACAATGAGCAGTTCTTC | CASSYFGRYNEQFF
- | TRBJ1-2 | - | TRBV6-5 | TGTGCCAGCAAAACCACCGAACTTGGCTACACCTTC | CASKTTELGYTF
TRBD1 | TRBJ2-7 | - | TRBV7-9 | TGTGCCAGCAGCCTGACAGGGATCAACTACGAGCAGTACTTC | CASSLTGINYEQYF
- | TRBJ1-1 | - | TRBV2 | TGTGCCAGCAGCCGGAGGGGCATCCAGGCTGAAGCTTTCTTT | CASSRRGIQAEAFF
- | TRBJ2-5 | - | TRBV2 | TGTGCCAGCAGTGGGAGCCTACGGGAGACCCAGTACTTC | CASSGSLRETQYF
TRBD1 | TRBJ2-3 | - | TRBV6-6 | TGTGCCAGCAGCTTCAGGGGGCGTGAAGATACGCAGTATTTT | CASSFRGREDTQYF
- | TRBJ2-5 | - | TRBV12-3/TRBV12-4 | TGTGCCAGCAGTTTAAACCAGGAAGGGACCCAGTACTTC | CASSLNQEGTQYF
- | TRBJ2-3 | - | TRBV7-2 | TGTGCCAGCAGAGTGGGGTCTTTCACAGATACGCAGTATTTT | CASRVGSFTDTQYF